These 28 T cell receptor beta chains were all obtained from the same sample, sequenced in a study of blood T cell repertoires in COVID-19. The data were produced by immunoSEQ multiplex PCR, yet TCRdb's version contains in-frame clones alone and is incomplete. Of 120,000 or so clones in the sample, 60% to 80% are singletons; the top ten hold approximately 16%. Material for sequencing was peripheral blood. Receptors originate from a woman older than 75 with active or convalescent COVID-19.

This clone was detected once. CDR3 in amino acids: CASSIVLAGDVGEQFF. The CDR3 bases are TGTGCCAGTAGTATCGTGCTAGCGGGAGATGTGGGTGAGCAGTTCTTC. The chain carries TRBV19 and TRBJ2-1; 10 bases agree with TRBD2. The length of the CDR3 is 16 residues. The germline V gene encodes CDR1 LNHDA and CDR2 SQIVND (reference sequence). With V trimmed by 3 bases and J by 9 bases, 11 bases remained unmatched.

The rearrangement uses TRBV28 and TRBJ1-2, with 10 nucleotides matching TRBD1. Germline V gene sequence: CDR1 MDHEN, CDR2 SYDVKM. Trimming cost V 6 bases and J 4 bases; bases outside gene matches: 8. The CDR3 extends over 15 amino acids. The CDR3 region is CASSSPGQGGYGYTF. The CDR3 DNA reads TGTGCCAGCAGCTCCCCTGGACAGGGGGGCTATGGCTACACCTTC.

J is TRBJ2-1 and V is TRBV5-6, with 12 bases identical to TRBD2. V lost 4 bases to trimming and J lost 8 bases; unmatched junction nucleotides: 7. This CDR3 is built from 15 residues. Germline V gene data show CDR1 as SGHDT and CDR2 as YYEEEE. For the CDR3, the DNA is TGTGCCAGCAGCCCGACTAGCGGGAGTTTCTATGAGCAGTTCTTC. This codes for CASSPTSGSFYEQFF.

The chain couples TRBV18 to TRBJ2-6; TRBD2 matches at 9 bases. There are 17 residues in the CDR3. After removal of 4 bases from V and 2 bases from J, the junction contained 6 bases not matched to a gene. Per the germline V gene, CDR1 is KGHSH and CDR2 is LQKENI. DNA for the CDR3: TGTGCCAGCTCACTGAAGCGGGAGGTTCCTGGGGCCAACGTCCTGACTTTC. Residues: CASSLKREVPGANVLTF.

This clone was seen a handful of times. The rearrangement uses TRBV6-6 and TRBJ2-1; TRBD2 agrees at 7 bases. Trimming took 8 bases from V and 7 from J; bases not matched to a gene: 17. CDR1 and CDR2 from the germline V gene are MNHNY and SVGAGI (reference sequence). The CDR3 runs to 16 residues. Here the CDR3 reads CASGEGRVSTTNEQFF. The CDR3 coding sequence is TGTGCCAGCGGGGAGGGCCGTGTTTCGACTACGAATGAGCAGTTCTTC.

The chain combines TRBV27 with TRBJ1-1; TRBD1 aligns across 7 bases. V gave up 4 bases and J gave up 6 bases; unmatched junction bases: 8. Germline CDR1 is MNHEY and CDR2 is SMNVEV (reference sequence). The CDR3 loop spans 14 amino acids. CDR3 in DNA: TGTGCCAGCAGTTCCGACAGGGATAGGGCTGAAGCTTTCTTT. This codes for CASSSDRDRAEAFF.

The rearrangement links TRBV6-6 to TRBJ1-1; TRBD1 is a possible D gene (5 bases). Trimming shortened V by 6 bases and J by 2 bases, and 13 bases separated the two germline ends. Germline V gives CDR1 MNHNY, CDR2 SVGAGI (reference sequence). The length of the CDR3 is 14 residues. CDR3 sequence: CASREPGSNTEAFF. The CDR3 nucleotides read TGTGCCAGCAGAGAACCAGGGTCCAACACTGAAGCTTTCTTT.

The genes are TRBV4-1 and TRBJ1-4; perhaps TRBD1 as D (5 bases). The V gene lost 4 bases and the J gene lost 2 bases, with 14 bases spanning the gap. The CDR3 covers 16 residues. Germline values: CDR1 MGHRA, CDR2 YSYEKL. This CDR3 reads CASSPGGRGTNEKLFF. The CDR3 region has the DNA TGCGCCAGCAGCCCAGGAGGCCGGGGGACTAATGAAAAACTGTTTTTT.

The CDR3 bases are TGTGCCAGCAGTTGGGGGGTGCTAGGGACCCAGTACTTC. It yields the protein CASSWGVLGTQYF. The V and J genes are TRBV27 and TRBJ2-5, with D possibly TRBD2 on 6 matching bases. V was shortened by 4 bases and J by 7 bases, with 13 bases between the two germline ends. The CDR3 is made up of 13 amino acids. Germline V CDR1 and CDR2: MNHEY, SMNVEV (reference sequence).

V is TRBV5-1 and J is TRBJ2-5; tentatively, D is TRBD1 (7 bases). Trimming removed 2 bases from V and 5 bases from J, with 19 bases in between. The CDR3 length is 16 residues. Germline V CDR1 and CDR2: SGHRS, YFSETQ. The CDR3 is CASSFGAGGSRETQYF. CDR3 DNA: TGCGCCAGCAGCTTCGGAGCAGGGGGGAGCCGCGAGACCCAGTACTTC.

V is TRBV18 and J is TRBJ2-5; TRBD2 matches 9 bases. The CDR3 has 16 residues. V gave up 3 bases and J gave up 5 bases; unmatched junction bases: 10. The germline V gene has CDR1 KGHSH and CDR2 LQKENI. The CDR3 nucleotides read TGTGCCAGCTCACCGGTTAGTAGCGGGAGCGCTGAGACCCAGTACTTC. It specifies CASSPVSSGSAETQYF.

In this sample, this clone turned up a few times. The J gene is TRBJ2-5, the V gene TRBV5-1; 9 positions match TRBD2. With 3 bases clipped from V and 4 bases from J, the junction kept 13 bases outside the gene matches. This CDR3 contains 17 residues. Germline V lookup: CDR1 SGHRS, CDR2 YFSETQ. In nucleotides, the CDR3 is TGCGCCAGCAGCTCCGGAGCGGCGGGAGGGCGGGTAGAGACCCAGTACTTC. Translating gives CASSSGAAGGRVETQYF.

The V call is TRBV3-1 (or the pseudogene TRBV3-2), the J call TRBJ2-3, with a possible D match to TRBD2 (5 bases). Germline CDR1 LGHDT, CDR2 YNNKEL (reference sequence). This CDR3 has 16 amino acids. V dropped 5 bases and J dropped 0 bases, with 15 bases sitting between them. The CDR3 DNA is TGTGCCAGCAGCAACACTAGGATCGTTAGCACAGATACGCAGTATTTT. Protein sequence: CASSNTRIVSTDTQYF.

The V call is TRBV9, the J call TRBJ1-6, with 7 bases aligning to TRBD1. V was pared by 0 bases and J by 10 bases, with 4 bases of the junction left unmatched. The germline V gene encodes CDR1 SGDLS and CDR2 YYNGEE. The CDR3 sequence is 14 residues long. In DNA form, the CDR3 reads TGTGCCAGCAGCGTAGGACAGGGAAGGTCACCCCTCCACTTT. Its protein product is CASSVGQGRSPLHF. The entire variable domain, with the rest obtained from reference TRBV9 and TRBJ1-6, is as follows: DSGVTQTPKHLITATGQRVTLRCSPRSGDLSVYWYQQSLDQGLQFLIQYYNGEERAKGNILERFSAQQFPDLHSELNLSSLELGDSALYFCASSVGQGRSPLHFGNGTRLTVT.

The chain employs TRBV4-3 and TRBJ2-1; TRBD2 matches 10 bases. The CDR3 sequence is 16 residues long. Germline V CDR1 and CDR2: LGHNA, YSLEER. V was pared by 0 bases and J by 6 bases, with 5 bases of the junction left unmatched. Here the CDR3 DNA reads TGCGCCAGCAGCCAAGATAGGGCTAGCGGGAGCAATGAGCAGTTCTTC. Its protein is CASSQDRASGSNEQFF.

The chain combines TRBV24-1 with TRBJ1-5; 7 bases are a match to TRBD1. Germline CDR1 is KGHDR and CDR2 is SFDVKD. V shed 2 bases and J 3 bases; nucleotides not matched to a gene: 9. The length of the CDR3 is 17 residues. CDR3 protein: CATSDSGVDRVNQPQHF. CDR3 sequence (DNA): TGTGCCACCAGTGATTCGGGCGTCGACAGGGTCAATCAGCCCCAGCATTTT.

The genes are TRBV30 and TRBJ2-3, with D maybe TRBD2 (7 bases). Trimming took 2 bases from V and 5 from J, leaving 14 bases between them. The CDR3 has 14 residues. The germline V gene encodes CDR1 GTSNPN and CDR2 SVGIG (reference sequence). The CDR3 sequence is CAWSSGGGGDTQYF. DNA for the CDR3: TGTGCCTGGAGTTCTGGGGGAGGGGGAGATACGCAGTATTTT.

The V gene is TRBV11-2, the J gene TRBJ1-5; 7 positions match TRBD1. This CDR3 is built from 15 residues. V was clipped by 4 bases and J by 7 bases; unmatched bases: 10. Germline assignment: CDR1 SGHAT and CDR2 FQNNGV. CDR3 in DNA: TGTGCCAGCAGCTCTACAGGGGCACTAGGCCAGCCCCAGCATTTT. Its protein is CASSSTGALGQPQHF.

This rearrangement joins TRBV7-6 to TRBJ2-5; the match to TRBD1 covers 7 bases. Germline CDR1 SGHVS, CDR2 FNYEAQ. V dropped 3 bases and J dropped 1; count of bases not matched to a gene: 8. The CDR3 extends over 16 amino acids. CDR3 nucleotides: TGTGCCAGCAGCTTCGGGCTCGGGACAGCCCAAGAGACCCAGTACTTC. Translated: CASSFGLGTAQETQYF. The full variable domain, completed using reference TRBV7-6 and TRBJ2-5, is GAGVSQSPRYKVTKRGQDVALRCDPISGHVSLYWYRQALGQGPEFLTYFNYEAQQDKSGLPNDRFSAERPEGSISTLTIQRTEQRDSAMYRCASSFGLGTAQETQYFGPGTRLLVL.

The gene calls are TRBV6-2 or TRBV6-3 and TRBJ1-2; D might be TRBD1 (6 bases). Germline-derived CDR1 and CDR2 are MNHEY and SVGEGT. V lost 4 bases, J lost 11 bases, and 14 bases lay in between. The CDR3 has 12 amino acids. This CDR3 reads CASSSLWTAYTF. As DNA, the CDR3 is TGTGCCAGCAGTTCTCTCTGGACAGCTTACACCTTC.

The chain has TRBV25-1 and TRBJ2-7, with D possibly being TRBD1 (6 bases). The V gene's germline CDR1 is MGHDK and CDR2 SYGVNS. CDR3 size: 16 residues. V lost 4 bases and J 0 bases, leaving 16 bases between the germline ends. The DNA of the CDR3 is TGTGCCAGCAGTGGACTTGAATGGACAGACTCCTACGAGCAGTACTTC. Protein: CASSGLEWTDSYEQYF.

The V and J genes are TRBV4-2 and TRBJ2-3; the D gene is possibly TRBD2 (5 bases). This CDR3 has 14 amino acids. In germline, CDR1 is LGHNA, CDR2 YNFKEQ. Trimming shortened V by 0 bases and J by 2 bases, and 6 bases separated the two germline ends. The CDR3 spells CASSQDSATDTQYF. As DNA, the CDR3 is TGTGCCAGCAGCCAAGATAGCGCCACAGATACGCAGTATTTT.

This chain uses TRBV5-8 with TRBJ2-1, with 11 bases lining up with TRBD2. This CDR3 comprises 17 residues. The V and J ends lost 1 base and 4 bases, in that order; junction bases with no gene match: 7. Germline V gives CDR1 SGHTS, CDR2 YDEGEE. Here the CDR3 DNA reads TGTGCCAGCAGCTTGTTAGTTAGCGGGAGGGTATACAATGAGCAGTTCTTC. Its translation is CASSLLVSGRVYNEQFF. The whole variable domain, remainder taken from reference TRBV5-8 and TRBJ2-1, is EAGVTQSPTHLIKTRGQQATLRCSPISGHTSVYWYQQALGLGLQFLLWYDEGEERNRGNFPPRFSGRQFPNYSSELNVNALELEDSALYLCASSLLVSGRVYNEQFFGPGTRLTVL.

The CDR3 protein is CASSEGLRTDTQYF. CDR3 in DNA: TGTGCCAGCAGTGAGGGGCTTCGAACAGATACGCAGTATTTT. The chain couples TRBV6-1 to TRBJ2-3; D is possibly TRBD1 (5 bases). This CDR3 has 14 residues. Germline CDR1 is MNHNS and CDR2 is SASEGT. V lost 3 bases to trimming and J lost 3 bases, with 10 bases between them.

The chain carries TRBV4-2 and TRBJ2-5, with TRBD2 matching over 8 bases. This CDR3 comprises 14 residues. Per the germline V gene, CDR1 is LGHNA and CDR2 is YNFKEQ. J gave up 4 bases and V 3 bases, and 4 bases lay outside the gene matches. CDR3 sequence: CASSQAGGLETQYF. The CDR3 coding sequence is TGTGCCAGCAGCCAGGCGGGAGGACTAGAGACCCAGTACTTC.

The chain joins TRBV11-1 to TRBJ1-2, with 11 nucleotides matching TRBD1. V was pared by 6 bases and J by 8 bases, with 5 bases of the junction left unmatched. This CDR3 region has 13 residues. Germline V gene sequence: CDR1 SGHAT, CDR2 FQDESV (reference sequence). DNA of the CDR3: TGTGCCAGCAGAGGACAGGGGGCTCAAGGCTACACCTTC. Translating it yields CASRGQGAQGYTF.

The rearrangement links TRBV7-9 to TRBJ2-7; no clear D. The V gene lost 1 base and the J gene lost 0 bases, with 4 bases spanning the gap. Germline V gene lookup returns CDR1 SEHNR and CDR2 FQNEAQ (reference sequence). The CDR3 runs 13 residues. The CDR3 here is CASSLGVSYEQYF. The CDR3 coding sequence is TGTGCCAGCAGCTTAGGAGTCTCCTACGAGCAGTACTTC.

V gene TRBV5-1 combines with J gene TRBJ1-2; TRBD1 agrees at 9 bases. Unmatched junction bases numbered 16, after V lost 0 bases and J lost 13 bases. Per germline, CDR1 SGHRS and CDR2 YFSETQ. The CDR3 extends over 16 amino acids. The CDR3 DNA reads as TGCGCCAGCAGCTTGGGGCCCCCGGGACAGGGAGTCCTCGGCACCTTC. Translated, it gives CASSLGPPGQGVLGTF.